The next 3 T cell receptor beta chains were all read from a single sample in a study of T cell responses to AZD1222 COVID-19 vaccine. Profiled with immunoSEQ multiplex PCR; TCRdb holds only in-frame clones, not every one. The sample lists about 140,000 clones; approximately 90% were seen once. This material consisted of peripheral blood, taken on day 0 of AZD1222 vaccination. The receptors were sampled from an adult in good health.

This chain uses TRBV28 with TRBJ2-7; D ambiguous. V was clipped by 6 bases and J by 2 bases, with 8 bases between them. The CDR3 is 12 residues long. From germline, CDR1 is MDHEN and CDR2 SYDVKM. CDR3 loop: CASRTVPYEQYF. The CDR3 DNA is TGTGCCAGCAGGACGGTACCCTACGAGCAGTACTTC.

This clone was seen only a few times. The CDR3 DNA is TGCGCCAGCAGTGGGGGGCCCCTTTATGGCTACACCTTC. Its translation: CASSGGPLYGYTF. The chain combines TRBV10-2 with TRBJ1-2, with a tentative D call TRBD1 (6 bases). The CDR3 is made up of 13 amino acids. With 4 bases removed from V and 5 bases from J, the gap between germline ends came to 11 bases. Germline CDR1 and CDR2: WSHSY and SAAADI.

The V gene is TRBV5-6, the J gene TRBJ2-3; possibly TRBD1 for D (5 bases). Germline V lookup: CDR1 SGHDT, CDR2 YYEEEE. Trimming cost V 2 bases and J 2 bases, with 12 bases left between them. This CDR3 is 15 amino acids long. The CDR3 here is CASSLGVHLTDTQYF. DNA of the CDR3: TGTGCCAGCAGCTTAGGGGTTCACCTCACAGATACGCAGTATTTT.